The clone carrying this T cell receptor (beta chain) was detected only once. This record comes from a study of blood T cell repertoires in COVID-19. Some clones are missing from TCRdb's copy, which holds only in-frame ones; the method was immunoSEQ multiplex PCR. The sample has fewer than 350,000 clones; under 90% are singletons. Sequenced sample: peripheral blood. This TCR was recovered from a woman aged 60-75 years with active or convalescent COVID-19.

The CDR3 is CASSVTGDRGYTF. Here the CDR3 DNA reads TGTGCCAGCAGCGTCACAGGGGACCGGGGCTACACCTTC. The chain employs TRBV7-6 and TRBJ1-2; TRBD1 matches at 7 bases. The ends lost 5 bases at V and 8 bases at J; junction bases unmatched: 8. The CDR3 loop spans 13 amino acids. Germline CDR1 SGHVS, CDR2 FNYEAQ.